The T cell receptor (beta chain) under discussion was sequenced for a study of blood T cell repertoires in COVID-19. About the research overall: Whether acute or convalescent, the COVID-19 samples came from the United States, Italy and Spain. PBMCs, B-cell-depleted T cells, or T cells provided the cDNA or gDNA that made up the material.

In the authors' methods: Nucleated cell counts were estimated from reference gene primer amplification. Method: immunoSEQ multiplex PCR; TCRdb's copy keeps in-frame clones and lacks some. For V, J and clone size, that table is used; D and trimming come from the DNA. The sample lists roughly 150,000 clones, 85% to 90% seen once, with roughly 11% in the top ten. CDR1 and CDR2 (germline): MNHNS, SASEGT. This CDR3 comprises 13 residues. Trimming removed 1 base at V and 3 bases at J, with 4 bases between. The clonotype originates from a woman older than 75 with acute or convalescent COVID-19. Sequencing was performed on peripheral blood. V is TRBV6-1 and J is TRBJ2-1; D gene uncertain. CDR3 loop: CASSEVGYNEQFF. The CDR3 DNA sequence: TGTGCCAGCAGTGAAGTCGGCTACAATGAGCAGTTCTTC.